The 23 T cell receptor beta chains below all came from one sample that was sequenced in a study of T cells in localized non-small cell lung cancer. This table comes from immunoSEQ multiplex PCR, and its TCRdb copy is limited to in-frame clones, with some not included. The sample holds 90,000 to 100,000 clones; approximately 91% are singletons and the top ten take roughly 4.3%. The sample consisted of PBMCs, taken before any cancer treatment. Receptors originate from a woman between 35 and 75 years old with stage II squamous cell lung carcinoma.

The gene calls are TRBV28 and TRBJ2-2, with 10 bases lining up with TRBD1. The V gene's germline CDR1 is MDHEN and CDR2 SYDVKM. V lost 10 bases, J lost 3 bases, and 8 bases stayed unmatched. The CDR3 sequence is 15 residues long. The CDR3 loop reads CATKVGTGDTGELFF. The CDR3 region has the DNA TGTGCCACGAAGGTTGGGACAGGGGACACCGGGGAGCTGTTTTTT.

In its sample, this clone is medium-sized. This chain joins TRBV6-1 and TRBJ2-7; D uncertain. V was trimmed by 10 bases and J by 3 bases, leaving 7 bases between them. The CDR3 consists of 10 residues. Germline V CDR1 and CDR2: MNHNS, SASEGT. Here the CDR3 reads CATDGYEQYF. CDR3 nucleotides: TGTGCCACCGATGGCTACGAGCAGTACTTC.

The gene calls are TRBV6-1 and TRBJ2-5; TRBD2 agrees at 14 bases. The V gene's germline CDR1 is MNHNS and CDR2 SASEGT. The CDR3 length is 15 residues. J lost 2 bases, V lost 4 bases, and 0 bases had no gene match. The CDR3 region is CASSGTSGRQETQYF. The DNA of the CDR3 is TGTGCCAGCAGTGGGACTAGCGGGAGGCAAGAGACCCAGTACTTC.

This clone appeared a single time. The genes are TRBV5-5 and TRBJ2-1; 10 nucleotides agree with TRBD2. This CDR3 contains 15 residues. Germline CDR1 SGHKS, CDR2 YYEKEE (reference sequence). The V gene end was trimmed by 4 bases and the J gene end by 4 bases; junction bases not matched to a gene: 5. The CDR3 is CASSPGTSVYNEQFF. Written as DNA, the CDR3 is TGTGCCAGCAGCCCCGGGACTAGCGTTTACAATGAGCAGTTCTTC.

This rearrangement joins TRBV6-6 to TRBJ2-5; a possible D gene is TRBD1 (6 bases). Matching the DNA end better, TRBJ2-7 makes the J call doubtful. The CDR3 consists of 14 residues. Germline CDR1 reads MNHNY; CDR2 reads SVGAGI (reference sequence). The CDR3 sequence is CASRRDTKSHEQYF. CDR3 DNA sequence: TGTGCCAGCAGACGGGACACCAAGTCTCACGAGCAGTACTTC.

The genes are TRBV2 and TRBJ2-5; 7 nucleotides align to TRBD1. CDR1 SNHLY and CDR2 FYNNEI come from the germline V gene. After removal of 4 bases from V and 1 base from J, the junction contained 6 bases not matched to a gene. There are 15 residues in the CDR3. The CDR3 region has the DNA TGTGCCAGCAGTGCACAGGGGCGGATCCAAGAGACCCAGTACTTC. It specifies CASSAQGRIQETQYF.

The chain is built from TRBV12-5 and TRBJ2-1, with 7 positions matching TRBD2. The germline V gene has CDR1 LGHNT and CDR2 FRNRAP. This CDR3 comprises 19 residues. The V gene end was trimmed by 0 bases and the J gene end by 0 bases; junction bases not matched to a gene: 11. CDR3 coding DNA: TGTGCTAGTGGTTTGGTACAGAAGCGGGACCTCAGCTCCTACAATGAGCAGTTCTTC. This encodes CASGLVQKRDLSSYNEQFF.

The J gene is TRBJ2-5, the V gene TRBV19; 11 bases fit TRBD2. The CDR3 is made up of 15 amino acids. The V gene's germline CDR1 is LNHDA and CDR2 SQIVND (reference sequence). J lost 5 bases, V lost 6 bases, and 8 bases had no gene match. CDR3 in DNA: TGTGCCAGTAGGAATAGCGGGGGGGCCTTCGAGACCCAGTACTTC. Translation: CASRNSGGAFETQYF.

The V call is TRBV7-8, the J call TRBJ2-3, with 8 nucleotides matching TRBD2. Trimming removed 4 bases from V and 4 bases from J; junction bases left unmatched: 19. The germline gives CDR1 SGHVS, CDR2 FQNEAQ. The CDR3 is 19 amino acids. The CDR3 loop is CASSYLPRRGAWRPDTQYF. The DNA of the CDR3 is TGTGCCAGCAGCTACCTCCCGAGGCGGGGGGCATGGAGACCAGATACGCAGTATTTT.

J is TRBJ2-5 and V is TRBV27; D is tentatively TRBD1 or TRBD2 (6 bases each). The germline V gene has CDR1 MNHEY and CDR2 SMNVEV (reference sequence). V lost 6 bases and J 5 bases, leaving 22 bases between the germline ends. This CDR3 has 16 residues. This chain's CDR3 is CASSSQVGGGRETQYF. CDR3 in DNA: TGTGCCAGCAGCTCCCAGGTGGGGGGCGGAAGGGAGACCCAGTACTTC.

The V gene is TRBV6-5, the J gene TRBJ1-1; D remains unclear. The CDR3 loop spans 15 amino acids. Germline V gene lookup returns CDR1 MNHEY and CDR2 SVGAGI. Between the trimmed V and J ends, which lost 0 bases and 1 base, there was a span of 9 bases. The CDR3 loop is CASSYSGFRNTEAFF. CDR3 DNA sequence: TGTGCCAGCAGTTACTCAGGGTTTAGGAACACTGAAGCTTTCTTT.

The CDR3 nucleotides read TGTGCCAGCAGTTTCCAGCCCCAGCATTTT. This translates into CASSFQPQHF. The chain links TRBV28 to TRBJ1-5; D remains ambiguous. The CDR3 length is 10 residues. V was pared by 3 bases and J by 7 bases, with 1 base between. Germline lookup yields CDR1 MDHEN and CDR2 SYDVKM.

The table lists this clone with a count of one. The same CDR3 arises from other DNA sequences in this sample as well. The V and J genes are TRBV7-6 and TRBJ1-4; TRBD1 is a possible D gene (5 bases). The length of the CDR3 is 14 residues. Germline lookup yields CDR1 SGHVS and CDR2 FNYEAQ. V was trimmed by 2 bases and J by 8 bases, leaving 12 bases between them. CDR3 nucleotides: TGTGCCAGCAGCTTACAGGGAGGTAACGAAAAACTGTTTTTT. Translation: CASSLQGGNEKLFF.

This chain uses TRBV29-1 with TRBJ2-5, with 7 bases that match TRBD1. The CDR3 is 14 amino acids. Per the germline V gene, CDR1 is SQVTM and CDR2 is ANQGSEA. The V segment lost 6 bases and the J segment 5 bases; nucleotides outside the gene matches: 12. CDR3 in amino acids: CSVLPGTVRETQYF. The CDR3, as DNA: TGCAGCGTCTTACCCGGGACAGTGAGGGAGACCCAGTACTTC.

The J gene is TRBJ1-6, the V gene TRBV7-6, with TRBD1 identical over 7 bases. CDR3 length: 15 amino acids. Trimming at V came to 2 bases and at J to 8 bases, leaving 6 bases not matched to a gene. The V gene's germline CDR1 is SGHVS and CDR2 FNYEAQ. CDR3 sequence reads: CASSLSFDRDSPLHF. The CDR3 DNA is TGTGCCAGCAGCTTATCCTTCGACAGGGATTCACCCCTCCACTTT.

The V gene is TRBV5-6, the J gene TRBJ2-2; 9 bases fit TRBD2. The germline gives CDR1 SGHDT, CDR2 YYEEEE. The CDR3 spans 16 residues. V lost 1 base to trimming and J lost 5 bases; unmatched junction nucleotides: 6. The CDR3, as DNA: TGTGCCAGCAGCTTGAGGCTAGCGGGGTCTACCGGGGAGCTGTTTTTT. Translating it yields CASSLRLAGSTGELFF.

The J gene is TRBJ1-2, the V gene TRBV6-5, with D unresolved. This CDR3 has 13 amino acids. The V and J ends lost 2 bases and 0 bases respectively, with 4 bases between them. The germline gives CDR1 MNHEY, CDR2 SVGAGI. CDR3 bases: TGTGCCAGCAGTTACGGGGCTAACTATGGCTACACCTTC. This gives the protein CASSYGANYGYTF.

The gene calls are TRBV2 and TRBJ2-1, with 11 bases lining up with TRBD1. The CDR3 runs 15 residues. V lost 3 bases and J lost 5; bases outside the gene matches: 3. The germline gives CDR1 SNHLY, CDR2 FYNNEI. The CDR3 DNA reads as TGTGCCAGCAGTGATGGGACAGGGGGGGACAATGAGCAGTTCTTC. It codes for CASSDGTGGDNEQFF.

The chain is built from TRBV5-4 and TRBJ1-1, with 7 bases fitting TRBD1. There are 14 residues in the CDR3. Germline-derived CDR1 and CDR2 are SGHNT and YYREEE (reference sequence). V gave up 2 bases and J gave up 5 bases; unmatched junction bases: 6. The chain's CDR3 is CASSLLQGVTEAFF. In nucleotides, the CDR3 is TGTGCCAGCAGCTTACTCCAGGGGGTAACTGAAGCTTTCTTT. Filled out from reference TRBV5-4 and TRBJ1-1, the complete variable domain reads ETGVTQSPTHLIKTRGQQVTLRCSSQSGHNTVSWYQQALGQGPQFIFQYYREEENGRGNFPPRFSGLQFPNYSSELNVNALELDDSALYLCASSLLQGVTEAFFGQGTRLTVV.

This clone came up once. The V and J genes are TRBV11-2 and TRBJ2-3; D call uncertain. There are 14 residues in the CDR3. Germline-derived CDR1 and CDR2 are SGHAT and FQNNGV. With 5 bases removed from V and 2 bases from J, the gap between germline ends came to 11 bases. The CDR3 is CASSPRLTTDTQYF. The CDR3 DNA follows: TGTGCCAGCAGCCCGCGACTTACCACAGATACGCAGTATTTT.

V gene TRBV5-6 combines with J gene TRBJ2-1; D call uncertain. Germline CDR1 reads SGHDT; CDR2 reads YYEEEE. With 0 bases removed from V and 9 bases from J, the gap between germline ends came to 13 bases. The CDR3 extends over 14 amino acids. CDR3 protein: CASSLGLVVREQFF. The CDR3 coding sequence is TGTGCCAGCAGCTTGGGTCTAGTTGTTCGTGAGCAGTTCTTC. Full variable domain (missing parts from reference TRBV5-6 and TRBJ2-1): DAGVTQSPTHLIKTRGQQVTLRCSPKSGHDTVSWYQQALGQGPQFIFQYYEEEERQRGNFPDRFSGHQFPNYSSELNVNALLLGDSALYLCASSLGLVVREQFFGPGTRLTVL.

This chain joins TRBV7-9 and TRBJ1-1; the D gene is possibly TRBD1 (6 bases). V lost 5 bases and J lost 2, with 15 bases in between. This CDR3 comprises 15 residues. The germline gives CDR1 SEHNR, CDR2 FQNEAQ (reference sequence). The DNA for the CDR3 is TGTGCCAGCAGCCCCGAGTCGACAGGTAACACTGAAGCTTTCTTT. Translating gives CASSPESTGNTEAFF. Full variable domain (missing parts from reference TRBV7-9 and TRBJ1-1): DTGVSQNPRHKITKRGQNVTFRCDPISEHNRLYWYRQTLGQGPEFLTYFQNEAQLEKSRLLSDRFSAERPKGSFSTLEIQRTEQGDSAMYLCASSPESTGNTEAFFGQGTRLTVV.

The chain is built from TRBV27 and TRBJ2-1; the match to TRBD2 covers 10 bases. This CDR3 spans 18 amino acids. Trimming at V came to 4 bases and at J to 0 bases, leaving 9 bases not matched to a gene. From germline, CDR1 is MNHEY and CDR2 SMNVEV (reference sequence). DNA for the CDR3: TGTGCCAGCAGTTCCCCTAGCGGGAGCTCTAGCTCCTACAATGAGCAGTTCTTC. This encodes CASSSPSGSSSSYNEQFF.